These 10 T cell receptor beta chains were all obtained from the same sample, sequenced in a study of T cells expressing NK-cell markers. TCRdb reworked the 5' RACE reads into one entry per CDR3 protein, no DNA. The sample table sets out about 460,000 distinct CDR3 sequences. Sequencing used blood T cells: a sorted CD56 or NKG2C T cell subset, CD4+ or CD8+ T cells, or bulk PBMC T cells (not recorded which). The origin of the receptors is a woman in her forties or fifties in good health.

This chain links TRBV3-1 with TRBJ2-1; the D call from TCRdb, TRBD1, cannot be confirmed without DNA. This CDR3 region has 16 residues. From germline, CDR1 is LGHDT and CDR2 YNNKEL (reference sequence). The CDR3 loop is CASSRTGGLEYNEQFF.

The CDR3 sequence is CASSPRRSANTEAFF. The V gene is TRBV18, the J gene TRBJ1-1. The CDR3 contains 15 residues. Germline V gene lookup returns CDR1 KGHSH and CDR2 LQKENI.

V is TRBV5-1 and J is TRBJ2-2; with no DNA, the TCRdb D assignment of TRBD2 cannot be verified. The V gene's germline CDR1 is SGHRS and CDR2 YFSETQ. This CDR3 is built from 16 residues. The CDR3 spells CASSNQGPSNTGELFF.

This chain links TRBV3-1 with TRBJ1-6; the D call of TRBD1 rests on TCRdb alone, since no DNA is present to check it. The CDR3 totals 13 residues. Germline CDR1 LGHDT, CDR2 YNNKEL (reference sequence). CDR3 in amino acids: CASSSRGVRPLHF.

The rearrangement joins TRBV15 to TRBJ2-2; no DNA is available, so the TRBD2 call from TCRdb remains unchecked. The germline V gene has CDR1 LNHNV and CDR2 YYDKDF (reference sequence). This CDR3 has 15 residues. CDR3 region: CATRAGGLNTGELFF.

This chain uses TRBV20-1 with TRBJ1-1. Germline lookup yields CDR1 DFQATT and CDR2 SNEGSKA (reference sequence). The CDR3 has 15 residues. The chain's CDR3 is CSATRPTGAHTEAFF.

V and J are TRBV12-3 or TRBV12-4 and TRBJ1-6; the D call of TRBD1 rests on TCRdb alone, since no DNA is present to check it. The CDR3 has 15 residues. This chain's CDR3 is CASALGDREESPLHF.

The J gene is TRBJ2-1, the V gene TRBV5-5. This CDR3 has 12 amino acids. CDR1 is SGHKS and CDR2 is YYEKEE in the germline V gene (reference sequence). The CDR3 spells CASSPFGNEQFF.

The chain joins TRBV30 to TRBJ2-1; TCRdb picks TRBD1, but there is no DNA to check that call. Germline assignment: CDR1 GTSNPN and CDR2 SVGIG (reference sequence). This CDR3 contains 13 residues. The CDR3: CAWRKTVYNEQFF.

The rearrangement joins TRBV9 to TRBJ2-2; TCRdb gives TRBD1 as the D gene, but with no DNA this cannot be confirmed. This CDR3 comprises 15 residues. Germline V CDR1 and CDR2: SGDLS, YYNGEE. Here the CDR3 reads CASSVEGAGTGELFF.